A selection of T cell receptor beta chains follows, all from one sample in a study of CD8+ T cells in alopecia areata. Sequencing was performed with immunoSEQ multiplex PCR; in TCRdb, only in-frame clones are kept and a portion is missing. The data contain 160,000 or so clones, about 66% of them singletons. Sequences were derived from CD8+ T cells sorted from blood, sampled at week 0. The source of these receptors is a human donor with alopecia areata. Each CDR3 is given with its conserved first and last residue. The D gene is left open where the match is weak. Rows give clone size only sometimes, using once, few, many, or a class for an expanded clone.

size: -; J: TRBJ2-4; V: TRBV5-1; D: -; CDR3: CASSLVGGQLAKNIQYF; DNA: TGCGCCAGCAGCTTGGTCGGTGGGCAGTTAGCCAAAAACATTCAGTACTTC
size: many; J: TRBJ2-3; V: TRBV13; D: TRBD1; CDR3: CASSTGQGGSAQYF; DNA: TGTGCCAGCAGCACCGGACAGGGGGGTTCGGCGCAGTATTTT
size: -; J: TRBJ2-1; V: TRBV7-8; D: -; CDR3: CASSAGRDDEQFF; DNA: TGTGCCAGCAGCGCCGGAAGGGACGATGAGCAGTTCTTC
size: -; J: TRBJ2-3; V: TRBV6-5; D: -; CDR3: CASSYLQESTDTQYF; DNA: TGTGCCAGCAGTTATTTACAGGAGAGCACAGATACGCAGTATTTT
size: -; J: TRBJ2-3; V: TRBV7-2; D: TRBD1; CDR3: CASSLPRQGAGTTDTQYF; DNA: TGTGCCAGCAGCTTACCGCGACAGGGGGCGGGGACCACAGATACGCAGTATTTT
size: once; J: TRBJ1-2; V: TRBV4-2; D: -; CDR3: CASSQGGQLEGYTF; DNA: TGTGCCAGCAGCCAAGGGGGGCAGTTGGAGGGCTACACCTTC
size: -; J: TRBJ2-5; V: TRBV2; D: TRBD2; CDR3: CVTLAGAETQYF; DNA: TGTGTCACTCTAGCGGGGGCGGAGACCCAGTACTTC
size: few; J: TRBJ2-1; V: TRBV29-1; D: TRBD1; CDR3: CSVVTDRVPNEQFF; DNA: TGCAGCGTTGTAACTGACAGGGTACCGAATGAGCAGTTCTTC
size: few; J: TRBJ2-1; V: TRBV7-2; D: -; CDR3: CASSLARADGQFF; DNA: TGTGCCAGCAGCTTAGCGCGGGCCGACGGGCAGTTCTTC
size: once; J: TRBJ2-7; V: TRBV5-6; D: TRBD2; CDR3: CASSSGTRAYEQYF; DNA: TGTGCCAGCAGCTCCGGGACTAGAGCCTACGAGCAGTACTTC
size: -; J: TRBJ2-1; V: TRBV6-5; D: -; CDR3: CAVGDEQFF; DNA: TGTGCCGTGGGGGATGAGCAGTTCTTC
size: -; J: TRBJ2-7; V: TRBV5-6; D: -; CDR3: CASSLGWGEQYF; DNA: TGTGCCAGCAGCTTGGGGTGGGGCGAGCAGTACTTC
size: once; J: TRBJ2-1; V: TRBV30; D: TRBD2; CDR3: CAWSISGGGISYNEQFF; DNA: TGTGCCTGGAGTATCAGCGGGGGGGGTATCTCCTACAATGAGCAGTTCTTC
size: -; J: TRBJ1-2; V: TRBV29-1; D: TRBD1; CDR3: CSVVWTGNYGYTF; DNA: TGCAGCGTTGTGTGGACAGGCAACTATGGCTACACCTTC
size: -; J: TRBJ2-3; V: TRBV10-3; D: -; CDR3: CAIREDPLTQYF; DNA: TGTGCCATCAGGGAGGACCCACTTACGCAGTATTTT
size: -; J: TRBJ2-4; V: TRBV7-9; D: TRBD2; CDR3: CASSPRTSGEKNIQYF; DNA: TGTGCCAGCAGCCCCCGGACTAGCGGGGAAAAAAACATTCAGTACTTC
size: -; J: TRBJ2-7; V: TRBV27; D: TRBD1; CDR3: CASSSLRDRGYEQYF; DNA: TGTGCCAGCAGTTCCCTCCGGGACAGGGGCTACGAGCAGTACTTC
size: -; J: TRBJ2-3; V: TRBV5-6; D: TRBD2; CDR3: CASLPGLAGGTDTQYF; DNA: TGTGCCAGCCTTCCCGGGCTAGCGGGTGGCACAGATACGCAGTATTTT
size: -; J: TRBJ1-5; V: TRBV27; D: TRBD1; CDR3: CASSRGQGGQPQHF; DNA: TGTGCCAGCAGTCGGGGCCAGGGGGGTCAGCCCCAGCATTTT
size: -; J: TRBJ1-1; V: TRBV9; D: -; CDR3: CASSVAGSNTEAFF; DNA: TGTGCCAGCAGCGTAGCAGGCAGCAACACTGAAGCTTTCTTT
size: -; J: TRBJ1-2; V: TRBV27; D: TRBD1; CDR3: CASSPGAQGSVGYTF; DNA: TGTGCCAGCAGTCCAGGAGCACAGGGGAGCGTTGGCTACACCTTC
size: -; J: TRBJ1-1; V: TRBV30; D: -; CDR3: CAWSRGGDEAFF; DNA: TGTGCCTGGAGTAGGGGAGGAGATGAAGCTTTCTTT
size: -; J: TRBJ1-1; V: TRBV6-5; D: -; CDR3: CASTSVESEAFF; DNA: TGTGCCAGCACCTCTGTGGAATCTGAAGCTTTCTTT
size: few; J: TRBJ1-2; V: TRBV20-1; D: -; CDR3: CSARDGYGYTF; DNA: TGCAGTGCTAGAGATGGATATGGCTACACCTTC
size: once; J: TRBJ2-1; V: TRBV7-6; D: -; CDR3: CASSVTRGNEQFF; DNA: TGTGCCAGCAGCGTAACTAGGGGGAATGAGCAGTTCTTC
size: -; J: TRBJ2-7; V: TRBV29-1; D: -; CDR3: CSVDFQGWYEQYF; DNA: TGCAGCGTTGATTTCCAGGGGTGGTACGAGCAGTACTTC
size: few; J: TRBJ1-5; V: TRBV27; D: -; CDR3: CASSLQNNQPQHF; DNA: TGTGCCAGCAGTTTACAGAACAATCAGCCCCAGCATTTT
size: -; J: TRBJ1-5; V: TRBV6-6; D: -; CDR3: CASSLGQPQHF; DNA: TGTGCCAGCTCTCTGGGCCAGCCCCAGCATTTT
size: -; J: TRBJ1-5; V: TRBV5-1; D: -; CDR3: CASRRIHQPQHF; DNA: TGCGCCAGCAGACGGATCCATCAGCCCCAGCATTTT
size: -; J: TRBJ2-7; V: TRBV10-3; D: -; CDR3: CAISTGSYEQYF; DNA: TGTGCCATCTCGACAGGTTCCTACGAGCAGTACTTC
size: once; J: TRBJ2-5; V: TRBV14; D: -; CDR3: CASSQMETQYF; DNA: TGTGCCAGCAGCCAAATGGAGACCCAGTACTTC
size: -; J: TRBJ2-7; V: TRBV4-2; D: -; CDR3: CASSQDTPYEQYF; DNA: TGTGCCAGCAGCCAAGATACGCCCTACGAGCAGTACTTC
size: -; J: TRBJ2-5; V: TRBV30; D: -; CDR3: CARRDLSSGTQYF; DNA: TGTGCCAGAAGGGACCTCTCCTCGGGGACCCAGTACTTC
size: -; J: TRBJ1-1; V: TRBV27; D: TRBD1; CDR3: CASSASGQGAGAFF; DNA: TGTGCCAGCAGTGCCTCGGGACAGGGGGCTGGCGCTTTCTTT
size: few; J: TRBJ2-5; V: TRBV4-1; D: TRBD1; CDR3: CASSQVQGEGETQYF; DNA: TGCGCCAGCAGCCAAGTTCAGGGGGAAGGAGAGACCCAGTACTTC
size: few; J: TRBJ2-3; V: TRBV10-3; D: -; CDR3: CASQDAAGGTDTQYF; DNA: TGTGCCAGCCAGGACGCAGCCGGGGGCACAGATACGCAGTATTTT
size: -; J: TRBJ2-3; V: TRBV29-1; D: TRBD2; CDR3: CSVEWTSGGPTQYF; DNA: TGCAGCGTTGAGTGGACTAGCGGGGGGCCCACGCAGTATTTT
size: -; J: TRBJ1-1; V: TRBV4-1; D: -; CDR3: CASSQGTLMNTEAFF; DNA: TGCGCCAGCAGCCAAGGTACGCTTATGAACACTGAAGCTTTCTTT
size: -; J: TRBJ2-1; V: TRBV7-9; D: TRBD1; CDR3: CASSSRTGNDEQFF; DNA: TGTGCCAGCAGCTCCCGGACAGGGAACGATGAGCAGTTCTTC
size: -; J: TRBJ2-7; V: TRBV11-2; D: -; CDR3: CASSPGTTYEQYF; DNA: TGTGCCAGCAGTCCCGGGACGACCTACGAGCAGTACTTC
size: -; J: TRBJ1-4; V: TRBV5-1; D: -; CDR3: CASTSEGAPNEKLFF; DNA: TGCGCCAGCACCTCGGAGGGAGCGCCTAATGAAAAACTGTTTTTT
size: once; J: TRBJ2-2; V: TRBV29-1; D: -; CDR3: CSVEGETGPNTGELFF; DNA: TGCAGCGTTGAAGGGGAGACAGGCCCGAACACCGGGGAGCTGTTTTTT
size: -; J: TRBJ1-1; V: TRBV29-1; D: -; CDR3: CSVGGQSGASPAFF; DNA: TGCAGCGTTGGTGGACAGTCTGGGGCTTCTCCCGCTTTCTTT
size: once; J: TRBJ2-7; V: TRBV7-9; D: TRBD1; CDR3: CASSGRQGSEFWDRDEQYF; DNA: TGTGCCAGCAGCGGGAGACAGGGATCAGAATTTTGGGACCGGGACGAGCAGTACTTC